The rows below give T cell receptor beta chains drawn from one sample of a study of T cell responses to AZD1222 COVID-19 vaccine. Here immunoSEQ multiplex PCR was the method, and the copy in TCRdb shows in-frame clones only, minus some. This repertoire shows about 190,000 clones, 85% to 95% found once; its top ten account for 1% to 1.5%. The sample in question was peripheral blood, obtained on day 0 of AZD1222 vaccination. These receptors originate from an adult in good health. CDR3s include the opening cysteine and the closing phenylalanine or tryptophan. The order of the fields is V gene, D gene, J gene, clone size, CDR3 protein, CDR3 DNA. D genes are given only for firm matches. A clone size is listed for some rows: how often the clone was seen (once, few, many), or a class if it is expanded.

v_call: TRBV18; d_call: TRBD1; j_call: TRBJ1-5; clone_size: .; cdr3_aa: CASSTDRDQPQHF; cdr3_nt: TGTGCCAGCTCCACGGACAGGGACCAGCCCCAGCATTTT
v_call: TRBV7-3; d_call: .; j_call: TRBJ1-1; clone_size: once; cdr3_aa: CASSLGTPGEAFF; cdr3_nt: TGTGCCAGCAGCTTAGGTACACCCGGTGAAGCTTTCTTT
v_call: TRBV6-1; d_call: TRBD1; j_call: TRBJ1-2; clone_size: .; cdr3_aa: CASSGTPSQDRGTSYGYTF; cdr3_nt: TGTGCCAGCAGTGGAACACCATCCCAGGACAGGGGGACAAGCTATGGCTACACCTTC
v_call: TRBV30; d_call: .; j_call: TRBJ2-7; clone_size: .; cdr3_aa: CAWKGNYEQYF; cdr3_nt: TGTGCCTGGAAGGGAAACTACGAGCAGTACTTC
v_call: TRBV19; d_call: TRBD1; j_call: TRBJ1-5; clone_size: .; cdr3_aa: CASSIGRGQGMPQHF; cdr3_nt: TGTGCCAGTAGTATAGGGCGAGGACAGGGGATGCCCCAGCATTTT
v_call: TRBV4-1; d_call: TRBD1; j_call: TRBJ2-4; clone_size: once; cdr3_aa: CASSQRGTGTDGGRAKNIQYF; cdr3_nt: TGCGCCAGCAGCCAAAGAGGGACAGGGACCGACGGGGGACGAGCCAAAAACATTCAGTACTTC
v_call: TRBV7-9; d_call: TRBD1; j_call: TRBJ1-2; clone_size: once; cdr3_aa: CASSSGQGGYTF; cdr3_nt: TGTGCCAGCAGCTCAGGACAGGGTGGCTACACCTTC
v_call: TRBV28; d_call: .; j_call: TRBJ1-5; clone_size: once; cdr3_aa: CASRRGPDNQPQHF; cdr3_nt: TGTGCCAGCAGGAGGGGACCGGATAATCAGCCCCAGCATTTT
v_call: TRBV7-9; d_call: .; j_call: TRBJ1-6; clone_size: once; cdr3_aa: CASRWGGTESPLHF; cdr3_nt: TGTGCCAGCAGGTGGGGTGGGACTGAGTCACCCCTCCACTTT
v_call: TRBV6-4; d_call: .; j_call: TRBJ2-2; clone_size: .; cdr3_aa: CASSLRSGDPGELFF; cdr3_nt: TGTGCCAGCAGTCTCCGTTCGGGCGATCCCGGGGAGCTGTTTTTT
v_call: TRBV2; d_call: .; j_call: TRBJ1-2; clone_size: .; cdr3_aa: CASKGDTYGYTF; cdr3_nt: TGTGCCAGCAAAGGGGACACCTATGGCTACACCTTC
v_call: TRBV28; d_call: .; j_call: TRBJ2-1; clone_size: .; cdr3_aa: CASYAPSSYNEQFF; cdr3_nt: TGTGCCAGCTACGCCCCTAGCTCCTACAATGAGCAGTTCTTC
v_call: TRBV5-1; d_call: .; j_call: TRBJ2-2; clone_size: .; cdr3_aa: CASSLGNTGELFF; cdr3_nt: TGCGCCAGCAGCTTGGGAAACACCGGGGAGCTGTTTTTT
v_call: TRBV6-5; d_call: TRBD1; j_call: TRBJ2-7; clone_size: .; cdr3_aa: CASTTGGDRAEQYF; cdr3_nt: TGTGCCAGCACCACTGGCGGGGACAGGGCCGAGCAGTACTTC
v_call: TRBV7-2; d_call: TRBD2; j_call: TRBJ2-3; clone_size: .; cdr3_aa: CASSLLAVHTDTQYF; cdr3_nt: TGTGCCAGCAGCTTACTAGCGGTACACACAGATACGCAGTATTTT
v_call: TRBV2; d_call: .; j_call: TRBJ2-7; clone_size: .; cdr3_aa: CASSWTSYEQYF; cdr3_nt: TGTGCCAGCAGTTGGACATCCTACGAGCAGTACTTC
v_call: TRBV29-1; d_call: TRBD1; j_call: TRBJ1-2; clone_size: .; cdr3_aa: CSVPMGQADGYTF; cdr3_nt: TGCAGCGTGCCAATGGGACAGGCGGATGGCTACACCTTC
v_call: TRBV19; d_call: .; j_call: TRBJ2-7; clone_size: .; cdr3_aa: CASGFTGSEQYF; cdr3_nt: TGTGCCAGTGGCTTCACAGGGAGTGAGCAGTACTTC
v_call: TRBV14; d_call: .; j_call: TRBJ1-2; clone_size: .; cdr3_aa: CASSKGSVYGYTF; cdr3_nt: TGTGCCAGCTCTAAGGGGAGCGTGTATGGCTACACCTTC
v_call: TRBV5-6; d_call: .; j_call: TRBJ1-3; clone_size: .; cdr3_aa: CASSSAPGVPSGNTIYF; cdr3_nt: TGTGCCAGCAGCTCAGCCCCAGGAGTTCCCTCTGGAAACACCATATATTTT
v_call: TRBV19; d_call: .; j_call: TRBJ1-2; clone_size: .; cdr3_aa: CASSMTHARGLYGYTF; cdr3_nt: TGTGCCAGTAGTATGACCCACGCCAGGGGCCTCTATGGCTACACCTTC
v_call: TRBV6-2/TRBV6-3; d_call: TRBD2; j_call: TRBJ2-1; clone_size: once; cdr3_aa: CASSSLSGGAYNEQFF; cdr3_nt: TGTGCCAGCAGTTCCCTTAGCGGGGGGGCCTACAATGAGCAGTTCTTC
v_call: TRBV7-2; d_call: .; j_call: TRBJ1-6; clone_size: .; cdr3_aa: CASSLNQGNSPLHF; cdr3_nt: TGTGCCAGCAGCTTAAATCAGGGAAATTCACCCCTCCACTTT
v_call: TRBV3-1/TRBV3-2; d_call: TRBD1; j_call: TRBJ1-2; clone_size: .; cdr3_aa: CASSPGTGYGYTF; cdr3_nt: TGTGCCAGCAGCCCCGGGACAGGCTATGGCTACACCTTC
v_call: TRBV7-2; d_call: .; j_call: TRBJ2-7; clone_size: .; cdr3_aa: CASSFGSGREQYF; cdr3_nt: TGTGCCAGCAGCTTCGGGAGCGGCCGGGAGCAGTACTTC
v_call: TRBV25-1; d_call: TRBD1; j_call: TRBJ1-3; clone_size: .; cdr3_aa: CASHRGTGDNTIYF; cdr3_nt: TGTGCCAGCCACCGGGGAACAGGGGATAACACCATATATTTT
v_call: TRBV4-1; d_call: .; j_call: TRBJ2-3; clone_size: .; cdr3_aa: CASSQDRGAPSTDTQYF; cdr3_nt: TGCGCCAGCAGCCAAGATCGTGGCGCTCCTAGCACAGATACGCAGTATTTT
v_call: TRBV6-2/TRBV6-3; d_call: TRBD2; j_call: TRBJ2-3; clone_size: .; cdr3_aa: CASSWGSGGPRTDTQYF; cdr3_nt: TGTGCCAGCAGTTGGGGGAGCGGGGGGCCTCGCACAGATACGCAGTATTTT
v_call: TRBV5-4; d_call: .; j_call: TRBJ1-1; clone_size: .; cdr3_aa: CASSWGRWGTTEAFF; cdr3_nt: TGTGCCAGCAGCTGGGGGAGATGGGGGACCACTGAAGCTTTCTTT
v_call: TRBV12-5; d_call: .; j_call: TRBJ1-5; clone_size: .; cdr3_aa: CASGLVLDQPQHF; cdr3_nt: TGTGCTAGTGGTTTGGTACTTGATCAGCCCCAGCATTTT
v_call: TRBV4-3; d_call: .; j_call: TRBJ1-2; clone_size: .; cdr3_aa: CASSQEGRGYTF; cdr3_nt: TGCGCCAGCAGCCAAGAAGGGAGAGGCTACACCTTC
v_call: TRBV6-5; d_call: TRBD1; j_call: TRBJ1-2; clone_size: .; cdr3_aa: CASSYSQGAYGYTF; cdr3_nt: TGTGCCAGCAGTTACTCCCAGGGGGCATATGGCTACACCTTC
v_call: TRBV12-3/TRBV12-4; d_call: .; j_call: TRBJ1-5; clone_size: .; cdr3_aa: CASSLGQAQHF; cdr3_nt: TGTGCCAGCAGTTTAGGCCAGGCCCAGCATTTT
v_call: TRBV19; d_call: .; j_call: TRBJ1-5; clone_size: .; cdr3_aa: CASSPRGSHSNQPQHF; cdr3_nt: TGTGCCAGTAGTCCCCGCGGCAGCCATAGCAATCAGCCCCAGCATTTT
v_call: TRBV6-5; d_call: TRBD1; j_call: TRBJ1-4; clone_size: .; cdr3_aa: CASSYGQGARHEKLFF; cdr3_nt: TGTGCCAGCAGTTACGGGCAGGGGGCCCGACATGAAAAACTGTTTTTT
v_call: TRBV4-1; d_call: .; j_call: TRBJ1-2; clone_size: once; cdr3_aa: CASSQDWTANYGYTF; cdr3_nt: TGCGCCAGCAGCCAAGATTGGACAGCTAACTATGGCTACACCTTC
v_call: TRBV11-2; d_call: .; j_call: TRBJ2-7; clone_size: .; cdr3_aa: CASSLEVDYEQYF; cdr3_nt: TGTGCCAGCAGCTTAGAGGTCGACTACGAGCAGTACTTC
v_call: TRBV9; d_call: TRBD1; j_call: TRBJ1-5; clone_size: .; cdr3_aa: CASSAGTGGNNQPQHF; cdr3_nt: TGTGCCAGCAGCGCAGGGACAGGGGGTAACAATCAGCCCCAGCATTTT
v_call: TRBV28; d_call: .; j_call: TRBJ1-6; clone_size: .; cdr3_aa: CASSLQTGRYSPLHF; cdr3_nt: TGTGCCAGCAGTTTGCAAACAGGGCGGTATTCACCCCTCCACTTT
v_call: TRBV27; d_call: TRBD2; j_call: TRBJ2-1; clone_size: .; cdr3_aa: CASSLVGGGIYNEQFF; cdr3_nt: TGTGCCAGCAGTTTAGTGGGCGGGGGGATATACAATGAGCAGTTCTTC
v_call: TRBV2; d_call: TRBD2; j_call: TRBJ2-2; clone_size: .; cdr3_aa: CASSRGLAGGRETGELFF; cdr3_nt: TGTGCCAGCAGTCGAGGACTAGCGGGGGGCCGGGAAACCGGGGAGCTGTTTTTT
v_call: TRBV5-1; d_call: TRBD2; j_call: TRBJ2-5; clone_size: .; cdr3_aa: CASYPLAGGQETQYF; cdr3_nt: TGCGCCAGCTACCCCCTAGCGGGGGGCCAAGAGACCCAGTACTTC
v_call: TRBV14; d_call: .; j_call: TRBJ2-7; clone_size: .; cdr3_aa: CASSQGREQYF; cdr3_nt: TGTGCCAGCAGCCAAGGGCGCGAGCAGTACTTC
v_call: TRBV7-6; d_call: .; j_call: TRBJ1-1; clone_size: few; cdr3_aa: CASSLGGGVGDFDTEAFF; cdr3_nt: TGTGCCAGCAGCTTGGGGGGTGGCGTTGGGGATTTTGACACTGAAGCTTTCTTT
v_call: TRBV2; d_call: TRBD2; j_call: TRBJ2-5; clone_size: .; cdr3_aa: CASVIAGETQYF; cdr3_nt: TGTGCCAGCGTGATAGCGGGGGAGACCCAGTACTTC
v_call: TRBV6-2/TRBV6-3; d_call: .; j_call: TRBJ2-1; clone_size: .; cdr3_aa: CASSYHHEQFF; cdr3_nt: TGTGCCAGCAGTTACCACCATGAGCAGTTCTTC
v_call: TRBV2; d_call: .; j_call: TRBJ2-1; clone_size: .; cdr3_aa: CASSTTEAPREQFF; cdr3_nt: TGTGCCAGCAGTACGACTGAAGCCCCGCGGGAGCAGTTCTTC
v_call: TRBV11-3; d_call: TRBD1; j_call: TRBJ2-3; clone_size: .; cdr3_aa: CASSLGARQGINTDTQYF; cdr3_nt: TGTGCCAGCAGCTTAGGGGCCCGACAGGGGATCAACACAGATACGCAGTATTTT
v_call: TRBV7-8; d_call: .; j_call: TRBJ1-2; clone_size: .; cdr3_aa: CASSPRQVQRGGYTF; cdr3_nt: TGTGCCAGCAGCCCAAGACAGGTCCAGAGAGGGGGCTACACCTTC
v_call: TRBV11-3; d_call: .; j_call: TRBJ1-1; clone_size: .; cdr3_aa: CASSLDPSNTEAFF; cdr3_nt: TGTGCCAGCAGCTTAGACCCCTCGAACACTGAAGCTTTCTTT
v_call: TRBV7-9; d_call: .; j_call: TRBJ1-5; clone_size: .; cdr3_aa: CASSLGGGEQPQHF; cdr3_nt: TGTGCCAGCAGCTTAGGGGGGGGCGAACAGCCCCAGCATTTT
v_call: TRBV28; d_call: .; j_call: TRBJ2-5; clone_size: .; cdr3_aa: CASNLRGETQYF; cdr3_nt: TGTGCCAGCAATCTCCGGGGGGAGACCCAGTACTTC
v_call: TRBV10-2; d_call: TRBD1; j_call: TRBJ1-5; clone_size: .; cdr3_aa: CASSPGQVGEGFYSNQPQHF; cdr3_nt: TGCGCCAGCAGTCCGGGACAGGTGGGGGAGGGTTTCTATAGCAATCAGCCCCAGCATTTT
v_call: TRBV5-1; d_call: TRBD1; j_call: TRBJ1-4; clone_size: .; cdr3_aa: CASSFQGADNEKLFF; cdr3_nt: TGCGCCAGCAGCTTCCAGGGGGCCGACAATGAAAAACTGTTTTTT
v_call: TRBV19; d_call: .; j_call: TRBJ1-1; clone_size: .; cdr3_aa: CASSMREGGTEAFF; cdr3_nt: TGTGCCAGTAGTATGCGAGAAGGCGGCACTGAAGCTTTCTTT
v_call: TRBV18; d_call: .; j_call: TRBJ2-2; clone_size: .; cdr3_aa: CASSRSRTVNTGELFF; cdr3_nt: TGTGCCAGCTCACGGTCCCGGACGGTGAACACCGGGGAGCTGTTTTTT
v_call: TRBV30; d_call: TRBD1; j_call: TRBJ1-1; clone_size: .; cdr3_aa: CAWSKEQGKTEAFF; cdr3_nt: TGTGCCTGGAGTAAGGAACAGGGGAAAACTGAAGCTTTCTTT
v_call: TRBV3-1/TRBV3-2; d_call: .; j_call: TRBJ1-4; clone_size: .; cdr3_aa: CASSQESALPSPRLKLFF; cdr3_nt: TGTGCCAGCAGCCAAGAGTCGGCGCTTCCGAGCCCAAGATTAAAACTGTTTTTT
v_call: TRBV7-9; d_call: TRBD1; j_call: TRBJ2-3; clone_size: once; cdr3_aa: CASSLSRDRGTDTQYF; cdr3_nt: TGTGCCAGCAGCTTGAGCCGGGACAGGGGAACAGATACGCAGTATTTT